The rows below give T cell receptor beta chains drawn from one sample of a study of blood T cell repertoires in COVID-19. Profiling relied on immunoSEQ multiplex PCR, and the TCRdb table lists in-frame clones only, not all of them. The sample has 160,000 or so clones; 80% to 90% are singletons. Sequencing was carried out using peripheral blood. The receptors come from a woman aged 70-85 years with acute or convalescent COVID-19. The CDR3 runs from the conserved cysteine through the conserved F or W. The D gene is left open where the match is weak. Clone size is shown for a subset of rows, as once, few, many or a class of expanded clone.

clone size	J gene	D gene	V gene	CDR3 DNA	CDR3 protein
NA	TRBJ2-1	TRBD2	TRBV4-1	TGCGCCAGCAGCCAAGGCGCCGGGACTAGCGGGATTTATGAGCAGTTCTTC	CASSQGAGTSGIYEQFF
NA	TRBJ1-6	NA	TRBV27	TGTGCCAGCAGCGACGAGCGCGGAGTTAACAATTCACCCCTCCACTTT	CASSDERGVNNSPLHF
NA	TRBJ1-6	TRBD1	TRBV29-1	TGCAGCGTTCAGACAGGGAATAGGTCACCCCTCCACTTT	CSVQTGNRSPLHF
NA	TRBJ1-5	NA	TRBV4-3	TGCGCCAGCAGCCAGAACCTGGGGCTTGGTCAGCCCCAGCATTTT	CASSQNLGLGQPQHF
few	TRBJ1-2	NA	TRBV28	TGTGCCAGCAGTTTGGGTTCAGGGCACTATGGCTACACCTTC	CASSLGSGHYGYTF
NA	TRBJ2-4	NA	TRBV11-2	TGTGCCAGCAGCTCCCTACCCCAGGGGCCGAACATTCAGTACTTC	CASSSLPQGPNIQYF
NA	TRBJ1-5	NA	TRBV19	TGTGCCAGTAGAAATCAGGGGAACTCCAATCAGCCCCAGCATTTT	CASRNQGNSNQPQHF
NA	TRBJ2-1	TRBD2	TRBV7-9	TGTGCCAGCAGCCCTGGGACTAGCGGGAATGAGCAGTTCTTC	CASSPGTSGNEQFF
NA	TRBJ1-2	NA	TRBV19	TGTGCCAGTAGGAAGGGGGAAGGTAATGGCTACACCTTC	CASRKGEGNGYTF
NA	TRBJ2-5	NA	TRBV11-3	TGTGCCAGCAGCTTAGTACGAGGGGAGACCCAGTACTTC	CASSLVRGETQYF
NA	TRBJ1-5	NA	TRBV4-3	TGCGCCAGCAGTCTTAACGGAGGCAGCAATCAGCCCCAGCATTTT	CASSLNGGSNQPQHF
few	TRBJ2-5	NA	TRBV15	TGTGCCACCAGCAGAGAGATTGATGGAGCGTCCCAGTACTTC	CATSREIDGASQYF
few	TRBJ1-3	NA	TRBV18	TGTGCCAGCTCACCACCGGGCCGCTCTGGAAACACCATATATTTT	CASSPPGRSGNTIYF
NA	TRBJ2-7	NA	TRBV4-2	TGTGCCAGCAGCCAAGAGTCGGCAGGGGATACATACGAGCAGTACTTC	CASSQESAGDTYEQYF
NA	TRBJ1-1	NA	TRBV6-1	TGTGCCAGCAGTGAAAATTCGGTTTTAGGGACTGCTTTCTTT	CASSENSVLGTAFF
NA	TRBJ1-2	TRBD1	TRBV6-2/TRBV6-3	TGTGCCAGCAGTTGGACAGGGGGCTATGGCTACACCTTC	CASSWTGGYGYTF